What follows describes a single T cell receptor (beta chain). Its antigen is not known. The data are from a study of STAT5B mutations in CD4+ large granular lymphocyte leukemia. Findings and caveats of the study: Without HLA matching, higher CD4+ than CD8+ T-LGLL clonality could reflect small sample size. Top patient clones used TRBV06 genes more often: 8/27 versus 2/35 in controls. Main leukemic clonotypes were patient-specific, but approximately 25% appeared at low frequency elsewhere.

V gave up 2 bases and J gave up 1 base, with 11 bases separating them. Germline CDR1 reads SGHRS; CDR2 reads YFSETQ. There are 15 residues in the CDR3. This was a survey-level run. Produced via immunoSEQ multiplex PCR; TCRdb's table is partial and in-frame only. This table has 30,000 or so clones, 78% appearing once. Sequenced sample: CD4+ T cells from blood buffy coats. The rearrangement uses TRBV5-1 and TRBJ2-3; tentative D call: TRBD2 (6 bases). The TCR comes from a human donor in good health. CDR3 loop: CASSFTSQGTDTQYF. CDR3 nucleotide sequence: TGCGCCAGCAGCTTCACTAGCCAAGGCACAGATACGCAGTATTTT. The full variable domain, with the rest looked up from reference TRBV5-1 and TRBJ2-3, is KAGVTQTPRYLIKTRGQQVTLSCSPISGHRSVSWYQQTPGQGLQFLFEYFSETQRNKGNFPGRFSGRQFSNSRSEMNVSTLELGDSALYLCASSFTSQGTDTQYFGPGTRLTVL.